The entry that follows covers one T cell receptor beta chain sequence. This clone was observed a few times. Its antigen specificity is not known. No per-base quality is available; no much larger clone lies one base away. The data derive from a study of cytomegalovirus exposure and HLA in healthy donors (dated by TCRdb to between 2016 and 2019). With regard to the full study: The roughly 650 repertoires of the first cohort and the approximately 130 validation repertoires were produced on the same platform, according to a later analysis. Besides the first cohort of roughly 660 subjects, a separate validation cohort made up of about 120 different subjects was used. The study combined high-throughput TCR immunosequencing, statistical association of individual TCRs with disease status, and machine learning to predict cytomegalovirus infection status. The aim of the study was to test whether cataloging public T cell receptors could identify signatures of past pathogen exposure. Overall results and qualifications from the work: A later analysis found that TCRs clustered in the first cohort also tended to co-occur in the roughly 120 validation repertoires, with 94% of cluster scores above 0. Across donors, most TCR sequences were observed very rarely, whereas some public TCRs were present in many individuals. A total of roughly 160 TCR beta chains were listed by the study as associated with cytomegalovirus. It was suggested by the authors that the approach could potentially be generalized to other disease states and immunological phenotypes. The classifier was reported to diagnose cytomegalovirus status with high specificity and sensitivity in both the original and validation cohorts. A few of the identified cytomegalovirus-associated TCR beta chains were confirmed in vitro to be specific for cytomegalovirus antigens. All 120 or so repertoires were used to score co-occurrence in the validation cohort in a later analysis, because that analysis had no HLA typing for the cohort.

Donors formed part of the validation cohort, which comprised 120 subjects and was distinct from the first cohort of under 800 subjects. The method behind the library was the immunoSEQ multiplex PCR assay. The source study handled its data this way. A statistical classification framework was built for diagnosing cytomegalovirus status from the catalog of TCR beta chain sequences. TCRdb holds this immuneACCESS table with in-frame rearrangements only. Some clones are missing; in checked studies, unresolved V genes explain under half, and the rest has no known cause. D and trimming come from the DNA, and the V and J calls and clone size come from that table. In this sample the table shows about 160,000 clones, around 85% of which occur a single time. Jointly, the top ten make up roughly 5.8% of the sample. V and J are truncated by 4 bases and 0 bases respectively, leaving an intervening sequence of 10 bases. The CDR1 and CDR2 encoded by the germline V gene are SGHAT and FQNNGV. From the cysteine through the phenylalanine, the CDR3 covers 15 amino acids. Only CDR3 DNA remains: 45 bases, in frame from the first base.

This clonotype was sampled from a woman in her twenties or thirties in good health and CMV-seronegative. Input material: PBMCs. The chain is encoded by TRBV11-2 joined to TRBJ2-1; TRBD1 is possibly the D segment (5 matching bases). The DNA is TGTGCCAGCAGCTGGAACAGGAACTCCTACAATGAGCAGTTCTTC. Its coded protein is CASSWNRNSYNEQFF.